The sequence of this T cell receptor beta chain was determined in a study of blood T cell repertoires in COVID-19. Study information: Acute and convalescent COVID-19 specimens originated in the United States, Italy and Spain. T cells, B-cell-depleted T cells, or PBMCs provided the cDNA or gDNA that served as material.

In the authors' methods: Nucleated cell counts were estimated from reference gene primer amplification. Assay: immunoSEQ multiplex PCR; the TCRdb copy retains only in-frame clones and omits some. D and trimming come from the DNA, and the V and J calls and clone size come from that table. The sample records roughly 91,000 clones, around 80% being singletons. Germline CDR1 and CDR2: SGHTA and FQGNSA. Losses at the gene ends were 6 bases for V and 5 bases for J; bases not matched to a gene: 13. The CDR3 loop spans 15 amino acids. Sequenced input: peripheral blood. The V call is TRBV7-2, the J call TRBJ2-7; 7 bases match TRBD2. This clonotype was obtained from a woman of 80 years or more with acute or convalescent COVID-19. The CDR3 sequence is CASSLIPGGRHEQYF. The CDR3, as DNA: TGTGCCAGCAGTCTAATACCGGGGGGTAGGCACGAGCAGTACTTC.